This T cell receptor beta chain was captured by sequencing in a study of CD8 T cells in ankylosing spondylitis. The study, taken as a whole, reports: Certain motif variants had earlier been reported in reactive arthritis synovial fluid and blood. The authors reported significant enrichment of disease-linked clones in matched ankylosing spondylitis synovial fluid. A motif in TCR beta, a set of eight highly homologous variants, appeared characteristic of ankylosing spondylitis blood. As for the disease-linked clones, they showed a CD8+ phenotype and occurred at relatively low frequencies in peripheral blood.

On this clonotype itself: Antigen specificity is unknown.

Using quantitative 5'-RACE with molecular barcodes, the authors made TCR beta libraries. From the 5' RACE reads, TCRdb called clonotypes with MiXCR, one entry per CDR3 protein. The table shows 470,000 or so distinct CDR3 sequences, with roughly 26% occurring only once. The CDR3 extends over 14 amino acids. Per germline, CDR1 DFQATT and CDR2 SNEGSKA (reference sequence). After removal of 0 bases from V and 6 bases from J, the junction contained 7 bases not matched to a gene. The sequenced material came from blood, either unsorted or a sorted T cell fraction (not recorded which). The rearrangement joins TRBV20-1 to TRBJ1-2, with 7 bases lining up with TRBD1. This TCR was recovered from a male donor with ankylosing spondylitis. The CDR3 sequence is CSARDPTGIDGYTF. The CDR3 DNA reads TGCAGTGCTAGAGATCCGACAGGGATCGATGGCTACACCTTC.